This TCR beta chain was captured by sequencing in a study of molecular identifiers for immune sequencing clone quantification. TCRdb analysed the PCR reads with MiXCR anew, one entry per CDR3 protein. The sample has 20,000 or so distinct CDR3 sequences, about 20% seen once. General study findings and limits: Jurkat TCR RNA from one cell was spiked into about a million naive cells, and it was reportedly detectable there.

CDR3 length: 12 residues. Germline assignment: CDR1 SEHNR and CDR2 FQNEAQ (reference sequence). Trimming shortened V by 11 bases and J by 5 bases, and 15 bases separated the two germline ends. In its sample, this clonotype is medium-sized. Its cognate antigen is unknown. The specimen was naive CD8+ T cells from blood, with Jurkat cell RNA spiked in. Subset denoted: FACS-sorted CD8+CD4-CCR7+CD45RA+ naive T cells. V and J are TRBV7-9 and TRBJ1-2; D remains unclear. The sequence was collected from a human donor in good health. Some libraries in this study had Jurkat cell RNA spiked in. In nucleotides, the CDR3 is TGTGCCGGCGACGGGTCCCCTTATGGCTACACCTTC. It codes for CAGDGSPYGYTF. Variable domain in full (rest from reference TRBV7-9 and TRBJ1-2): DTGVSQNPRHKITKRGQNVTFRCDPISEHNRLYWYRQTLGQGPEFLTYFQNEAQLEKSRLLSDRFSAERPKGSFSTLEIQRTEQGDSAMYLCAGDGSPYGYTFGSGTRLTVV.